A single sample gave rise to the 2 T cell receptor beta chains below, sequenced in a study of neurological immune-mediated disorders. TCRdb fed the 5' RACE reads into MiXCR, producing one record per CDR3 protein. The sample has tens of thousands of distinct CDR3 sequences, 3% to 3.5% seen once. The sequenced sample was PBMCs. These receptors came from a man aged 35-49 years with multiple sclerosis.

Ten or more counts support this clonotype. The rearrangement uses TRBV18 and TRBJ1-5, with 8 bases identical to TRBD1. The germline V gene encodes CDR1 KGHSH and CDR2 LQKENI. This CDR3 spans 16 amino acids. Trimming at V came to 2 bases and at J to 6 bases, leaving 9 bases not matched to a gene. The CDR3 is CASSPEPGGWVQPQHF. The CDR3 bases are TGTGCCAGCTCACCAGAACCAGGGGGCTGGGTTCAGCCCCAGCATTTT.

This clonotype came up many times. The chain couples TRBV13 to TRBJ2-7, with D possibly TRBD2 on 5 matching bases. Germline-derived CDR1 and CDR2 are PRHDT and FYEKMQ (reference sequence). V gave up 5 bases and J gave up 1 base, with 12 bases separating them. The CDR3 runs to 14 residues. The chain's CDR3 is CASSRPPGSYEQYF. CDR3 DNA: TGTGCCAGCAGCCGACCCCCGGGATCCTACGAGCAGTACTTC.